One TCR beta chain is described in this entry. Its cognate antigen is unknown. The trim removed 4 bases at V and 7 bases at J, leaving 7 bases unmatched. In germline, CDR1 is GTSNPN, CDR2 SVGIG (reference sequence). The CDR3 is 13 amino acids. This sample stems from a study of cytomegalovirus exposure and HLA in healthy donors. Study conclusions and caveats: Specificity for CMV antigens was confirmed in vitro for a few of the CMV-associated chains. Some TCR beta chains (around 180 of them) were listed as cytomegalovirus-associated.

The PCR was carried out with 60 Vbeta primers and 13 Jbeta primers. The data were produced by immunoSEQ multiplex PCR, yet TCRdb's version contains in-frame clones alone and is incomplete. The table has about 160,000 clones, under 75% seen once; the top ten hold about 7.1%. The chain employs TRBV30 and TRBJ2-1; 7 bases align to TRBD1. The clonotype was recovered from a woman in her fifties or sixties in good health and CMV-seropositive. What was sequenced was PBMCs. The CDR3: CAWNRGNGNEQFF. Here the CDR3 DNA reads TGTGCCTGGAACAGGGGTAACGGGAATGAGCAGTTCTTC.